The 17 T cell receptor beta chains presented below share a single source sample, sequenced in a study of OX40 agonist ivuxolimab in advanced cancers. Assay used: immunoSEQ multiplex PCR; TCRdb lists only in-frame clones, some missing. This sample has about 86,000 clones, with about 89% found just once. This sample comprised CD4+ or CD8+ T cells sorted from blood, obtained in a trial of the OX40 agonist ivuxolimab. These receptors came from an adult with an advanced solid tumor such as melanoma, head and neck, liver or kidney cancer.

The rearrangement uses TRBV27 and TRBJ2-5; D call uncertain. TRBJ2-7 matches the DNA end more closely, so the J call is doubtful. Germline values: CDR1 MNHEY, CDR2 SMNVEV (reference sequence). This CDR3 has 14 residues. The CDR3 nucleotides read TGTGCCAGCAGTTTAGGCCTACGGTCCTACGAGCAGTACTTC. Its protein is CASSLGLRSYEQYF.

V usage is TRBV5-4 and J usage is TRBJ2-5, with 11 bases identical to TRBD1. Germline V gives CDR1 SGHNT, CDR2 YYREEE (reference sequence). The CDR3 runs to 16 residues. Trimming removed 4 bases from V and 2 bases from J; junction bases left unmatched: 7. CDR3 DNA: TGTGCCAGCAGCAAGGGGGACAGGGGGGATCAAGAGACCCAGTACTTC. Its translation: CASSKGDRGDQETQYF. Drawing the rest from reference TRBV5-4 and TRBJ2-5, the complete variable domain is ETGVTQSPTHLIKTRGQQVTLRCSSQSGHNTVSWYQQALGQGPQFIFQYYREEENGRGNFPPRFSGLQFPNYSSELNVNALELDDSALYLCASSKGDRGDQETQYFGPGTRLLVL.

The V gene is TRBV2, the J gene TRBJ2-2, with 9 bases fitting TRBD2. Germline CDR1 is SNHLY and CDR2 is FYNNEI. J lost 4 bases, V lost 6 bases, and 9 bases had no gene match. The CDR3 spans 16 residues. DNA of the CDR3: TGTGCCAGCAGCAGGTTGACTAGCGGCACCACCGGGGAGCTGTTTTTT. Translating it yields CASSRLTSGTTGELFF.

The CDR3 region has the DNA TGTGCCAGCAGCTTGGAGGGACAGGGGGCCTACGAGCAGTACTTC. It codes for CASSLEGQGAYEQYF. The rearrangement links TRBV6-1 to TRBJ2-7; 11 nucleotides line up with TRBD1. Per germline, CDR1 MNHNS and CDR2 SASEGT. The length of the CDR3 is 15 residues. With 6 bases clipped from V and 2 bases from J, the junction kept 6 bases outside the gene matches.

This chain joins TRBV5-1 and TRBJ2-1; either TRBD1 or TRBD2 may supply D (5 bases each). Germline assignment: CDR1 SGHRS and CDR2 YFSETQ. V gave up 5 bases and J gave up 6 bases, with 9 bases separating them. The CDR3 totals 12 residues. The CDR3 here is CASRERGNEQFF. CDR3 coding DNA: TGCGCCAGCAGGGAGAGGGGCAATGAGCAGTTCTTC. Full variable domain (outside the CDR3, taken from reference TRBV5-1 and TRBJ2-1): KAGVTQTPRYLIKTRGQQVTLSCSPISGHRSVSWYQQTPGQGLQFLFEYFSETQRNKGNFPGRFSGRQFSNSRSEMNVSTLELGDSALYLCASRERGNEQFFGPGTRLTVL.

This clone was counted only a few times. The genes are TRBV9 and TRBJ1-4; 8 bases map to TRBD1. The CDR3 runs 14 residues. V shed 3 bases, J shed 7 bases, and the junction held 5 bases outside the gene matches. Germline V gene sequence: CDR1 SGDLS, CDR2 YYNGEE. Written as DNA, the CDR3 is TGTGCCAGCAGCGGGACAGGGTTGGGTGAAAAACTGTTTTTT. Residues: CASSGTGLGEKLFF.

This chain joins TRBV6-9 and TRBJ1-2; D is unclear. Germline CDR1 and CDR2: MNHGY and SVAAGI. The CDR3 has 11 amino acids. V dropped 5 bases and J dropped 5 bases, with 6 bases sitting between them. CDR3 DNA: TGTGCCAGCAGTGAAGCGTATGGCTACACCTTC. Translated, it gives CASSEAYGYTF.

The V gene is TRBV5-1, the J gene TRBJ1-1; weak D call: TRBD1 (6 bases). The V gene's germline CDR1 is SGHRS and CDR2 YFSETQ. The CDR3 covers 17 residues. Between the trimmed V and J ends, which lost 0 bases and 7 bases, there was a span of 22 bases. CDR3 amino acids: CASSLGPTRTGSGEAFF. The CDR3, as DNA: TGCGCCAGCAGCTTGGGCCCTACCCGTACAGGGAGTGGTGAAGCTTTCTTT.

The V and J genes are TRBV6-5 and TRBJ1-4; a weak D match, TRBD1 (6 bases). V was pared by 6 bases and J by 5 bases, with 10 bases between. Germline CDR1 is MNHEY and CDR2 is SVGAGI. The CDR3 is 13 residues long. This CDR3 reads CASRSGTNEKLFF. The CDR3 DNA follows: TGTGCCAGCAGGTCCGGGACAAATGAAAAACTGTTTTTT.

This clone was detected only once. This sequence joins TRBV5-4 and TRBJ1-1; no definite D call. The CDR3 runs to 13 residues. Germline V gene data show CDR1 as SGHNT and CDR2 as YYREEE (reference sequence). The V gene lost 1 base and the J gene lost 1 base, with 5 bases spanning the gap. The CDR3 sequence: CASSLSANTEAFF. CDR3 DNA: TGTGCCAGCAGCTTGTCGGCGAACACTGAAGCTTTCTTT. Combining the CDR3 with reference TRBV5-4 and TRBJ1-1 gives the whole variable domain ETGVTQSPTHLIKTRGQQVTLRCSSQSGHNTVSWYQQALGQGPQFIFQYYREEENGRGNFPPRFSGLQFPNYSSELNVNALELDDSALYLCASSLSANTEAFFGQGTRLTVV.

The chain is built from TRBV27 and TRBJ1-1; 7 bases map to TRBD1. Germline CDR1 is MNHEY and CDR2 is SMNVEV (reference sequence). CDR3 size: 13 residues. With 6 bases clipped from V and 4 bases from J, the junction kept 5 bases outside the gene matches. The CDR3 DNA reads as TGTGCCAGCAGGCCCAGGGGGGGCACTGAAGCTTTCTTT. This encodes CASRPRGGTEAFF.

The rearrangement links TRBV28 to TRBJ2-7; 8 nucleotides align to TRBD1. Germline V gene data show CDR1 as MDHEN and CDR2 as SYDVKM. J was trimmed by 2 bases and V by 6 bases; bases with no gene match: 9. This CDR3 comprises 15 residues. The DNA of the CDR3 is TGTGCCAGCAGCTCGGACAGGGCCATTCCCTACGAGCAGTACTTC. This encodes CASSSDRAIPYEQYF.

The chain recombines TRBV28 with TRBJ1-1; 9 bases line up with TRBD1. The V and J ends lost 4 bases and 7 bases, in that order; junction bases with no gene match: 7. This CDR3 region has 14 residues. From germline, CDR1 is MDHEN and CDR2 SYDVKM. This chain's CDR3 is CASSSPQGASEAFF. The CDR3 region has the DNA TGTGCCAGCAGTTCCCCACAGGGGGCGAGTGAAGCTTTCTTT.

The chain has TRBV6-5 and TRBJ1-2; perhaps TRBD1 as D (6 bases). Germline assignment: CDR1 MNHEY and CDR2 SVGAGI. Between the trimmed V and J ends, which lost 6 bases and 8 bases, there was a span of 16 bases. The CDR3 extends over 13 amino acids. CDR3 residues: CASSPGGALGYTF. The DNA for the CDR3 is TGTGCCAGCAGCCCGGGGGGGGCTCTGGGCTACACCTTC.

This sequence joins TRBV29-1 and TRBJ1-5, with TRBD1 as a possible D gene (5 bases). The CDR3 totals 13 residues. The germline V and J ends were trimmed by 6 bases and 3 bases, with 12 bases remaining between them. CDR1 is SQVTM and CDR2 is ANQGSEA in the germline V gene. Written as DNA, the CDR3 is TGCAGCGTCGATGGGGGATCCAATCAGCCCCAGCATTTT. Translating it yields CSVDGGSNQPQHF.

This clone was observed a few times. The V gene is TRBV11-3, the J gene TRBJ1-1; 12 bases fit TRBD1. CDR1 and CDR2 from the germline V gene are SGHNT and YENEEA. The CDR3 length is 18 residues. With 5 bases clipped from V and 2 bases from J, the junction kept 12 bases outside the gene matches. CDR3 protein: CASSPYRDRGLINTEAFF. CDR3 DNA: TGTGCCAGCAGCCCATACCGGGACAGGGGGCTGATTAACACTGAAGCTTTCTTT.

The chain combines TRBV5-1 with TRBJ2-7; TRBD2 matches at 11 bases. Germline V gives CDR1 SGHRS, CDR2 YFSETQ. The CDR3 runs to 18 residues. V dropped 4 bases and J dropped 4; count of bases not matched to a gene: 16. The CDR3 sequence is CASSRQGQGLAAGYEQYF. In DNA, the CDR3 is TGCGCCAGCAGCCGCCAAGGACAGGGACTAGCGGCGGGGTACGAGCAGTACTTC. The variable domain in full, with the rest retrieved from reference TRBV5-1 and TRBJ2-7, is KAGVTQTPRYLIKTRGQQVTLSCSPISGHRSVSWYQQTPGQGLQFLFEYFSETQRNKGNFPGRFSGRQFSNSRSEMNVSTLELGDSALYLCASSRQGQGLAAGYEQYFGPGTRLTVT.